This entry features one T cell receptor (beta chain) sequence. As yet, its antigen is unknown. TCRdb's table, derived via immunoSEQ multiplex PCR, lists solely in-frame clones and lacks some. The repertoire includes around 80,000 clones, under 75% of them detected once, and over 9% sits in the top ten. This entry belongs to a study of radiotherapy plus CTLA-4 blockade in lung cancer. Looking at the study overall: Around 18% of enrolled patients responded objectively, and more than 30% had disease control.

V lost 4 bases, J lost 6 bases, and 11 bases stayed unmatched. CDR1 is SGHNT, CDR2 YYREEE, per germline (reference sequence). This CDR3 spans 15 amino acids. Study-wide points: Tumor-derived TCR clones expanded in blood after radiotherapy plus ipilimumab.

The specimen comprised peripheral blood, sampled from a patient treated with radiotherapy plus ipilimumab. The receptor was derived from a human donor with non-small cell lung cancer whose response to radiotherapy plus ipilimumab could not be evaluated. The chain links TRBV5-4 to TRBJ2-7; 9 bases are a match to TRBD2. This chain's CDR3 is CASSRLGTSPGEQYF. The CDR3 DNA reads as TGTGCCAGCAGCCGGCTGGGGACTAGCCCCGGCGAGCAGTACTTC.